This TCR beta chain stems from a study of breast tumors, draining lymph nodes, adjacent tissues. Findings and caveats of the study: Luminal-like breast cancer showed significantly greater tumor-nontumor repertoire similarity than basal-like breast cancer did.

The germline V gene encodes CDR1 SGHKS and CDR2 YYEKEE (reference sequence). V was pared by 4 bases and J by 6 bases, with 13 bases of the junction left unmatched. The CDR3 has 16 amino acids. Axillary draining lymph nodes of breast cancer patients supplied the node samples. This clonotype was counted many times. Its target is not known. MiXCR, run by TCRdb on the multiplex PCR reads, gives a single entry per CDR3 protein. The table has roughly 100,000 distinct CDR3 sequences, about 29% seen once. This chain links TRBV5-5 with TRBJ2-1, with 7 positions matching TRBD2. The sequence came from a female donor with breast cancer. Some clones in this sample may be carry-over from other donors' samples. Sequencing was performed on axillary lymph node tissue. The CDR3 nucleotides read TGTGCCAGCAGCCACAGAGCGGGGCCTATATCCAATGAGCAGTTCTTC. It encodes CASSHRAGPISNEQFF.